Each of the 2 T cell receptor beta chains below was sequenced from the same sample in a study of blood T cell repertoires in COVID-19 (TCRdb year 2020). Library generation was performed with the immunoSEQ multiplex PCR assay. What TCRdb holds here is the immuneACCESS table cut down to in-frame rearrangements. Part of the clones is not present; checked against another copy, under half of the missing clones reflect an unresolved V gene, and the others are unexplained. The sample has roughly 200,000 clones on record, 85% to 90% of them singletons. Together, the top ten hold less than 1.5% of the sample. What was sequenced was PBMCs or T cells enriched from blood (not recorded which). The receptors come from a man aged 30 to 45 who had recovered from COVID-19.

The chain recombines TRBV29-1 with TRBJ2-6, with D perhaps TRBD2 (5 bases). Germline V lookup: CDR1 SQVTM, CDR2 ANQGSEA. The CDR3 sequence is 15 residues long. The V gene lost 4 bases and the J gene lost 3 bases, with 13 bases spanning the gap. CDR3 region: CSVGPEGSGANVLTF. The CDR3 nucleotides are TGCAGCGTTGGACCTGAGGGTAGTGGGGCCAACGTCCTGACTTTC.

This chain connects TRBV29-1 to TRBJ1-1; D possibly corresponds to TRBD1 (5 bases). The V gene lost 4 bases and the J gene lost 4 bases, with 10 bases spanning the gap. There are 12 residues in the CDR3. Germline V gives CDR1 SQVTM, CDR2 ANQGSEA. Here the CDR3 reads CSVGRGGTEAFF. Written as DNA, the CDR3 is TGCAGCGTTGGTAGGGGAGGCACTGAAGCTTTCTTT.